This T cell receptor beta chain came from a study of T cell responses to AZD1222 COVID-19 vaccine. This CDR3 contains 15 residues. V was clipped by 0 bases and J by 4 bases; unmatched bases: 6. Germline assignment: CDR1 LGHDT and CDR2 YNNKEL (reference sequence). This clone was seen a single time. No antigen is known for it. Profiled with immunoSEQ multiplex PCR; TCRdb holds only in-frame clones, not every one. The sample carries roughly 170,000 clones, approximately 94% recorded once. Study-level points and caveats: A reported finding is that nearly half of spike-specific TCRs target unmutated variant regions. Among those given AZD1222, only six were seropositive at baseline. The donor cohort was predominantly white British with a female majority, and clonal diversity may have been underestimated.

Sequences were derived from peripheral blood, sampled 28 days after the second AZD1222 dose. The V gene is TRBV3-1 (or the pseudogene TRBV3-2), the J gene TRBJ2-7; the match to TRBD2 covers 7 bases. This TCR was recovered from an adult who received the AZD1222 COVID-19 vaccine. In DNA form, the CDR3 reads TGTGCCAGCAGCCAAGATGGGCTAGCGGAGTACGAGCAGTACTTC. Translation gives CASSQDGLAEYEQYF.